The entry below describes one T cell receptor (beta chain). This entry comes from a study of blood T cell repertoires in COVID-19. Produced via immunoSEQ multiplex PCR; TCRdb's table is partial and in-frame only. The sample includes 270,000 or so clones, about 89% of them seen just once. Unmatched junction bases numbered 8, after V lost 6 bases and J lost 8 bases. Germline assignment: CDR1 KGHDR and CDR2 SFDVKD. The CDR3 has 13 residues. The chain links TRBV24-1 to TRBJ1-2, with TRBD1 matching over 7 bases. This sequence was found in a woman aged 18-30 years who had recovered from COVID-19. The sequencing input was PBMCs or T cells enriched from blood (not recorded which). The CDR3 protein is CATSHGQAGGYTF. In nucleotides, the CDR3 is TGTGCCACCAGTCATGGACAGGCCGGGGGCTACACCTTC.